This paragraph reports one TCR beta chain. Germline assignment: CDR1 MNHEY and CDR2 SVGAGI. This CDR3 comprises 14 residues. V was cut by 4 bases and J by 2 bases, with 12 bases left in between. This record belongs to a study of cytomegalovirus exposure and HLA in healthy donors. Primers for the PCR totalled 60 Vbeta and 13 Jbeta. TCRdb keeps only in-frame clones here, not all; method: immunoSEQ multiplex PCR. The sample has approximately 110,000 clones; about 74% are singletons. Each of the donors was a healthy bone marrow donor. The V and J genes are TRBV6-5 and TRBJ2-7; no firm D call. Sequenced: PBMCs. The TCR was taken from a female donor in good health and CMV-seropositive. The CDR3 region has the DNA TGTGCCAGCAGTTCGTGGAGCTTTCCCTACGAGCAGTACTTC. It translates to CASSSWSFPYEQYF.